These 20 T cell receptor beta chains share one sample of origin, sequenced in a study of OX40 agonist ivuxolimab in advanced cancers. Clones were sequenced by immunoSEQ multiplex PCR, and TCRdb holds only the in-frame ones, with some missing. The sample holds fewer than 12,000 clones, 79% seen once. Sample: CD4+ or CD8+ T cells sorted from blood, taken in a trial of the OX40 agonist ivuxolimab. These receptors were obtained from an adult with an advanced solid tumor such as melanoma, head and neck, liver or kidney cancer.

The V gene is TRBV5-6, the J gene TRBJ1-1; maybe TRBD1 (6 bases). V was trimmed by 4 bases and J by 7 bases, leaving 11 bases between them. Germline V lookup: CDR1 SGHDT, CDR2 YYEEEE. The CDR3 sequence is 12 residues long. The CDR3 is CASSRGTIEAFF. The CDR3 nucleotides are TGTGCCAGCAGCAGGGGGACAATTGAAGCTTTCTTT.

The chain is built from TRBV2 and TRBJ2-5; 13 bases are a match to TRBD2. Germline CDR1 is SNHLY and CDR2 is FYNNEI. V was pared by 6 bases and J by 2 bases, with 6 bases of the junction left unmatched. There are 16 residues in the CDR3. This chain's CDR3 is CASRTLGLAGQETQYF. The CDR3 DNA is TGTGCCAGCAGAACGTTGGGACTAGCGGGACAAGAGACCCAGTACTTC.

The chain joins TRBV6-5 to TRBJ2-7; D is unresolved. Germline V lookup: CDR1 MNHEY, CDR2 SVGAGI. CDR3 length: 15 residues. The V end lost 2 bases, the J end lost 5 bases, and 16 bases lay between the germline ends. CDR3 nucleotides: TGTGCCAGCAGTTACGGTTCTAGTGTTCCCCACGAGCAGTACTTC. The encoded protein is CASSYGSSVPHEQYF.

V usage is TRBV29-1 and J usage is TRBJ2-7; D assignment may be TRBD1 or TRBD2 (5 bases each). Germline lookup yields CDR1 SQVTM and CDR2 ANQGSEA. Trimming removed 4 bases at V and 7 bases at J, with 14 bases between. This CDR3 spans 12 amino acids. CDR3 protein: CSVGREGPEQYF. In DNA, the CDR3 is TGCAGCGTTGGAAGAGAGGGGCCTGAGCAGTACTTC.

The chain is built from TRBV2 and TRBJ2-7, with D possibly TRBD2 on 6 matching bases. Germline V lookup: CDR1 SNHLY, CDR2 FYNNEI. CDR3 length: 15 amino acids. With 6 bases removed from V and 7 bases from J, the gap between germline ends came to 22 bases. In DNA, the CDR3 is TGTGCCAGCAGAGATCCCGGGACCCGGGCGGGGGAGCAGTACTTC. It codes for CASRDPGTRAGEQYF. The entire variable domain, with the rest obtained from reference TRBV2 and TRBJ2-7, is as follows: EPEVTQTPSHQVTQMGQEVILRCVPISNHLYFYWYRQILGQKVEFLVSFYNNEISEKSEIFDDQFSVERPDGSNFTLKIRSTKLEDSAMYFCASRDPGTRAGEQYFGPGTRLTVT.

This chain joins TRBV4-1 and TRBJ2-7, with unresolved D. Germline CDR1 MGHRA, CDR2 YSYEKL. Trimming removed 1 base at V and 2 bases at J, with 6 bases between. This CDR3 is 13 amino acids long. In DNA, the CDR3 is TGCGCCAGCAGCCAAGTTGGAACCTACGAGCAGTACTTC. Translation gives CASSQVGTYEQYF.

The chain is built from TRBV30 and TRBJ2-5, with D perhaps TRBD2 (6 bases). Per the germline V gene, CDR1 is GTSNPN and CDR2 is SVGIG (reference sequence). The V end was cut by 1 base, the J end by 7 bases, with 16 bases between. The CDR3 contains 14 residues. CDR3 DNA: TGTGCCTGGAGTGCGGGTCGCGGGAAGGGGACCCAGTACTTC. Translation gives CAWSAGRGKGTQYF.

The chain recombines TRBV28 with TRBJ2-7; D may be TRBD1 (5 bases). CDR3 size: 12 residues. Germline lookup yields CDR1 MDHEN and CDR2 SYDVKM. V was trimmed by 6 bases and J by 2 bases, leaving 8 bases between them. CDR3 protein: CASRWGTYEQYF. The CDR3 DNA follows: TGTGCCAGCAGGTGGGGCACCTACGAGCAGTACTTC.

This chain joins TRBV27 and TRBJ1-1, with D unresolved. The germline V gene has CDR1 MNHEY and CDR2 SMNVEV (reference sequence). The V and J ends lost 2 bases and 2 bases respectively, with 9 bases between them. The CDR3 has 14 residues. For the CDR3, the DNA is TGTGCCAGCAGTTTACGGGAGGCCAACACTGAAGCTTTCTTT. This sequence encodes CASSLREANTEAFF.

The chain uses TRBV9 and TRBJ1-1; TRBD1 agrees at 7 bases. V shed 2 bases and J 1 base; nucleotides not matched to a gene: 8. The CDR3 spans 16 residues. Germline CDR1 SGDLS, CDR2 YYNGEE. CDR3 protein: CASSVNRGLENTEAFF. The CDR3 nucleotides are TGTGCCAGCAGCGTCAACAGGGGATTAGAGAACACTGAAGCTTTCTTT.

CDR3 nucleotides: TGTGCCAGTAGTCAGAGCTCCTACAATGAGCAGTTCTTC. It encodes CASSQSSYNEQFF. The chain links TRBV19 to TRBJ2-1; D remains unclear. The CDR3 spans 13 residues. Trimming removed 5 bases at V and 0 bases at J, with 5 bases between. Germline CDR1 LNHDA, CDR2 SQIVND (reference sequence). Together with reference TRBV19 and TRBJ2-1, the CDR3 gives the full variable domain: DGGITQSPKYLFRKEGQNVTLSCEQNLNHDAMYWYRQDPGQGLRLIYYSQIVNDFQKGDIAEGYSVSREKKESFPLTVTSAQKNPTAFYLCASSQSSYNEQFFGPGTRLTVL.

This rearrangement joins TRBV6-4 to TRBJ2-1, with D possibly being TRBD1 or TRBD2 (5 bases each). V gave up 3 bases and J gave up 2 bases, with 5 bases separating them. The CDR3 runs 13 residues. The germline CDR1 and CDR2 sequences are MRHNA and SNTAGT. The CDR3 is CASSEGAYNEQFF. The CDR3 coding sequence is TGTGCCAGCAGTGAGGGGGCCTACAATGAGCAGTTCTTC.

CDR3 sequence: CASSSRDYSYEQYF. DNA of the CDR3: TGTGCCAGCAGTTCGCGGGACTACTCCTACGAGCAGTACTTC. This chain uses TRBV27 with TRBJ2-7, with 7 bases fitting TRBD2. The V segment lost 4 bases and the J segment 0 bases; nucleotides outside the gene matches: 3. The CDR3 has 14 amino acids. The V gene's germline CDR1 is MNHEY and CDR2 SMNVEV (reference sequence).

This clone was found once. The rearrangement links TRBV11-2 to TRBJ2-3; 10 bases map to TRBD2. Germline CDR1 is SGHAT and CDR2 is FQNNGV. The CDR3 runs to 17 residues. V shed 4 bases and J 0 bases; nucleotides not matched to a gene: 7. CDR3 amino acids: CASSWTSGEASTDTQYF. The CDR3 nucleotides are TGTGCCAGCAGCTGGACTAGCGGAGAGGCTAGCACAGATACGCAGTATTTT.

The CDR3 DNA follows: TGTGCCAGCAGCTTGGTGGGACAGGGGGGCACTGAAGCTTTCTTT. This encodes CASSLVGQGGTEAFF. The rearrangement joins TRBV5-5 to TRBJ1-1; 11 bases agree with TRBD1. After removal of 0 bases from V and 4 bases from J, the junction contained 2 bases not matched to a gene. Looked up from germline, CDR1 is SGHKS and CDR2 is YYEKEE (reference sequence). There are 15 residues in the CDR3.

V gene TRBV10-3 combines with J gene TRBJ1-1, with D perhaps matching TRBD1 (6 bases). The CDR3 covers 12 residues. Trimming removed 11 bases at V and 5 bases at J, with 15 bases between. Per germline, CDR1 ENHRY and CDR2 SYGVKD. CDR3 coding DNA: TGTGCCGCCCGACAGGATGGTACTGAAGCTTTCTTT. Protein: CAARQDGTEAFF.

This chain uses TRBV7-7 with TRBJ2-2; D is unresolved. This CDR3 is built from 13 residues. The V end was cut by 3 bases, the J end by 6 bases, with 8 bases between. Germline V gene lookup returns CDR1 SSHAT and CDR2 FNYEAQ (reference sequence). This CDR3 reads CASSFEFSGELFF. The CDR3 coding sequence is TGTGCCAGCAGCTTCGAGTTTTCCGGGGAGCTGTTTTTT.

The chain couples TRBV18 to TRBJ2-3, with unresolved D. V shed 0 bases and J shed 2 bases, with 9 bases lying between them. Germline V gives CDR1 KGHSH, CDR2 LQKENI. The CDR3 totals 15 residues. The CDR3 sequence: CASSPPADTTDTQYF. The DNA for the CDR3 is TGTGCCAGCTCACCACCGGCAGATACCACAGATACGCAGTATTTT.

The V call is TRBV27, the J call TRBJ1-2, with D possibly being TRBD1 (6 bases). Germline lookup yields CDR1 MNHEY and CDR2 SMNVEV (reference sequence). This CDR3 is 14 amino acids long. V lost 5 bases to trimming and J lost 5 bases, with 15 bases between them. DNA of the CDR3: TGTGCCAGCAGTGCCCAGGGGCGAAGGTATGGCTACACCTTC. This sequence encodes CASSAQGRRYGYTF.

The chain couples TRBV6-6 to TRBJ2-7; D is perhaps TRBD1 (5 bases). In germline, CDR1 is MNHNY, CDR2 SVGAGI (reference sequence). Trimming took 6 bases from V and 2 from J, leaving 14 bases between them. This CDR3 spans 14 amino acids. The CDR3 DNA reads TGTGCCAGCAGGTCACAGGACCCCACCTACGAGCAGTACTTC. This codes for CASRSQDPTYEQYF.